Below, 12 T cell receptor beta chains from the same sample are listed, as sequenced in a study of early T cells in non-severe SARS-CoV-2 infection. TCRdb passed the 5' RACE reads through MiXCR, listing each CDR3 protein once. The sample has about 58,000 distinct CDR3 sequences, over 9.5% seen once. What was sequenced was whole blood. Receptors were obtained from an adult who was a healthcare worker with PCR-confirmed SARS-CoV-2 infection or an uninfected control (not recorded which).

The V call is TRBV6-5, the J call TRBJ1-4; TRBD1 is a possible D gene (6 bases). The germline V gene has CDR1 MNHEY and CDR2 SVGAGI. This CDR3 has 15 amino acids. V was trimmed by 3 bases and J by 4 bases, leaving 12 bases between them. The CDR3 spells CASSYRGRGNEKLFF. CDR3 nucleotides: TGTGCCAGCAGTTATCGGGGCAGGGGTAATGAAAAACTGTTTTTT.

This clonotype was counted a few times. This rearrangement joins TRBV12-3 or TRBV12-4 to TRBJ1-5; no reliable D call. Trimming stripped 1 base from V and 2 bases from J, with 9 bases between. This CDR3 region has 15 residues. CDR3 nucleotide sequence: TGTGCCAGCAGTTTAGGAGGGAAGGGCAATCAGCCCCAGCATTTT. It encodes CASSLGGKGNQPQHF.

CDR3 amino acids: CASSSSWAAGANVLTF. The CDR3 bases are TGTGCCAGCAGCTCCTCGTGGGCGGCTGGGGCCAACGTCCTGACTTTC. The chain uses TRBV7-9 and TRBJ2-6, with D unresolved. Germline CDR1 reads SEHNR; CDR2 reads FQNEAQ (reference sequence). This CDR3 is 16 amino acids long. The V end lost 4 bases, the J end lost 2 bases, and 12 bases lay between the germline ends.

This clonotype has just a few counts. The genes are TRBV5-5 and TRBJ2-5; D remains unclear. V gave up 1 base and J gave up 6 bases, with 10 bases separating them. Germline CDR1 is SGHKS and CDR2 is YYEKEE (reference sequence). This CDR3 comprises 13 residues. The CDR3 is CASSLTEGKTQYF. The CDR3 DNA follows: TGTGCCAGCAGCTTGACAGAAGGAAAGACCCAGTACTTC.

This clonotype has more than one count but fewer than ten. The chain joins TRBV19 to TRBJ1-2; 11 bases map to TRBD1. Per germline, CDR1 LNHDA and CDR2 SQIVND (reference sequence). The V segment lost 5 bases and the J segment 7 bases; nucleotides outside the gene matches: 6. This CDR3 is 14 amino acids long. The CDR3 nucleotides are TGTGCCAGTAGTGCTGGACAGGGGGCGGGTGGCTACACCTTC. It encodes CASSAGQGAGGYTF.

This clonotype was counted a few times. The genes are TRBV7-8 and TRBJ1-6; D is uncertain. Germline CDR1 and CDR2: SGHVS and FQNEAQ. The CDR3 totals 14 residues. Trimming took off 2 bases at V and 6 bases at J, with 8 bases between the two ends. The CDR3 protein is CASSLLGSNSPLHF. The CDR3 region has the DNA TGTGCCAGCAGCTTACTCGGGAGTAATTCACCCCTCCACTTT.

This clonotype was observed at least ten times. The V gene is TRBV6-4, the J gene TRBJ1-1; D call uncertain. The V gene lost 3 bases and the J gene lost 5 bases, with 10 bases spanning the gap. CDR3 length equals 13 residues. CDR1 is MRHNA, CDR2 SNTAGT, per germline. The CDR3 DNA is TGTGCCAGCAGTGAAAAGGAGGGAACTGAAGCTTTCTTT. Its protein product is CASSEKEGTEAFF.

This clonotype showed up just a few times. The junction departs from the called germline gene at one end, perhaps through a read error. This rearrangement joins TRBV12-3 or TRBV12-4 to TRBJ2-7; TRBD1 matches at 9 bases. CDR3 length: 12 amino acids. The CDR3 sequence: CASSPPGQGPNF. CDR3 nucleotides: TGTGCCAGCAGCCCACCGGGACAGGGCCCAAACTTC.

This clonotype was recorded many times. The chain couples TRBV12-3 or TRBV12-4 to TRBJ2-7, with 7 bases that match TRBD1. This CDR3 is built from 13 residues. Germline trimming cut 6 bases from V and 0 bases from J; bases unmatched to any gene: 2. In DNA form, the CDR3 reads TGTGCCAGCAGCCGGGACAGCTCCTACGAGCAGTACTTC. It codes for CASSRDSSYEQYF.

The chain links TRBV5-1 to TRBJ1-2; D is undetermined. This CDR3 region has 12 residues. Trimming pared 1 base from V and 8 bases from J, leaving 9 bases between. The germline V gene encodes CDR1 SGHRS and CDR2 YFSETQ. The CDR3: CASSLSQQGYTF. CDR3 in DNA: TGCGCCAGCAGCTTGTCACAACAAGGCTACACCTTC. Variable domain in full (rest from reference TRBV5-1 and TRBJ1-2): KAGVTQTPRYLIKTRGQQVTLSCSPISGHRSVSWYQQTPGQGLQFLFEYFSETQRNKGNFPGRFSGRQFSNSRSEMNVSTLELGDSALYLCASSLSQQGYTFGSGTRLTVV.

Of note for this clonotype: A single base separates this from a much larger clone, so it may be a read error. The DNA of the CDR3 is TGTGCCAGCAGCCGTGGGGGGGCCAGAGGTAACGTGCAGTACTTC. Amino acids: CASSRGGARGNVQYF. This chain connects TRBV7-2 to TRBJ2-7; maybe TRBD2 (7 bases). The germline CDR1 and CDR2 sequences are SGHTA and FQGNSA. The CDR3 extends over 15 amino acids. Trimming removed 5 bases at V and 9 bases at J, with 23 bases between.

There are many counts of this clonotype. This rearrangement joins TRBV27 to TRBJ1-2; 7 bases align to TRBD1. With V trimmed by 6 bases and J by 4 bases, 14 bases remained unmatched. The CDR3 is 16 amino acids. Germline lookup yields CDR1 MNHEY and CDR2 SMNVEV (reference sequence). For the CDR3, the DNA is TGTGCCAGCAGGCCCAGGGGGACCGACCGTTTCTATGGCTACACCTTC. Residues: CASRPRGTDRFYGYTF.